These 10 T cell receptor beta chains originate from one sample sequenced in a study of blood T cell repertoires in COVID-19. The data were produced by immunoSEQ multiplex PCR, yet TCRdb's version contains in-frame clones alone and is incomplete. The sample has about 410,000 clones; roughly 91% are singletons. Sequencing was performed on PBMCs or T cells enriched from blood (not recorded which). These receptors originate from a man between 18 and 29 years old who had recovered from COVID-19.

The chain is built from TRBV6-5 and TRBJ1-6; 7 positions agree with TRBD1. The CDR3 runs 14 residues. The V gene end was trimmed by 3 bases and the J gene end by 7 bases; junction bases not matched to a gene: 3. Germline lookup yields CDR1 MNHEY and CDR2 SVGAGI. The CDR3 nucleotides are TGTGCCAGCAGTTATAGGGACAGAAATTCACCCCTCCACTTT. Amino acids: CASSYRDRNSPLHF.

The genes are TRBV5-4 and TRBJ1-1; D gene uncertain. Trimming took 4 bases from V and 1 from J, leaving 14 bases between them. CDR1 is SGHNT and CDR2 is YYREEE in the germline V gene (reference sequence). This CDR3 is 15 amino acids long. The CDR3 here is CASSHTSGSNTEAFF. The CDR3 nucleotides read TGTGCCAGCAGCCACACGTCGGGTTCGAACACTGAAGCTTTCTTT. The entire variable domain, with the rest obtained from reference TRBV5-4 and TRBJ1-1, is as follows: ETGVTQSPTHLIKTRGQQVTLRCSSQSGHNTVSWYQQALGQGPQFIFQYYREEENGRGNFPPRFSGLQFPNYSSELNVNALELDDSALYLCASSHTSGSNTEAFFGQGTRLTVV.

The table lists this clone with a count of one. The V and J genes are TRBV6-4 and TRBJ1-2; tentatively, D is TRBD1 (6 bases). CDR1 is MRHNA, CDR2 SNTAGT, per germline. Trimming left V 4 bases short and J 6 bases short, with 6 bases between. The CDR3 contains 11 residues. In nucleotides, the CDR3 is TGTGCCAGCAGTGGACAGGATGGCTACACCTTC. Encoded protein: CASSGQDGYTF.

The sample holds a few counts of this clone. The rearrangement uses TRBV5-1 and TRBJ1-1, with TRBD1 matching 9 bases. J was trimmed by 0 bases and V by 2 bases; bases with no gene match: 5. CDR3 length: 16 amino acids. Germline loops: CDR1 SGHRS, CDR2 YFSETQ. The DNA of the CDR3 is TGCGCCAGCAGCTTAGACGGGACAGGGCTGAACACTGAAGCTTTCTTT. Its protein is CASSLDGTGLNTEAFF.

In DNA form, the CDR3 reads TGTGCCAGCAGTTTGGGTGGGGGGGGGCGTACAGATACGCAGTATTTT. Amino acids: CASSLGGGGRTDTQYF. This sequence joins TRBV27 and TRBJ2-3, with D perhaps matching TRBD2 (7 bases). Germline values: CDR1 MNHEY, CDR2 SMNVEV (reference sequence). The CDR3 loop spans 16 amino acids. Between the trimmed V and J ends, which lost 3 bases and 3 bases, there was a span of 16 bases.

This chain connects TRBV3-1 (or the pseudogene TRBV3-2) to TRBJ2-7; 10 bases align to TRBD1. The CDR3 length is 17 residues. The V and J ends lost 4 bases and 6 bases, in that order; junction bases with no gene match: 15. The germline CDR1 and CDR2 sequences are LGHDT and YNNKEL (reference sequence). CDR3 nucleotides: TGTGCCAGCAGCCCGTTCCTACTCCGGGACAGGGGCTCCGAGCAGTACTTC. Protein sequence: CASSPFLLRDRGSEQYF.

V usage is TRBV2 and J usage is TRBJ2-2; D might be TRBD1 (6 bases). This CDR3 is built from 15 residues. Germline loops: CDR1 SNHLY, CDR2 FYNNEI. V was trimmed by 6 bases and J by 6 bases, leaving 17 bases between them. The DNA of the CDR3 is TGTGCCAGCAGCCGTGGGGGCAGGGAAGCCGGGGAGCTGTTTTTT. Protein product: CASSRGGREAGELFF.

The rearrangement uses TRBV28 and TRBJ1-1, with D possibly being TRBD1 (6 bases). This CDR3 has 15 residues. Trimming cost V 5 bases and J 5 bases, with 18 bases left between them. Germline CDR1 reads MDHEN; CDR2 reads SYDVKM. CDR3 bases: TGTGCCAGCAGTAATCGGATGGGAAGGGGGACTGAAGCTTTCTTT. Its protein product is CASSNRMGRGTEAFF.

Here the CDR3 DNA reads TGCGCCAGCAGCCAAGCAGGGATAAATCAGCCCCAGCATTTT. It translates to CASSQAGINQPQHF. The chain recombines TRBV4-1 with TRBJ1-5; a weak D match, TRBD1 (5 bases). Per germline, CDR1 MGHRA and CDR2 YSYEKL. Trimming cost V 1 base and J 4 bases, with 8 bases left between them. This CDR3 is built from 14 residues.

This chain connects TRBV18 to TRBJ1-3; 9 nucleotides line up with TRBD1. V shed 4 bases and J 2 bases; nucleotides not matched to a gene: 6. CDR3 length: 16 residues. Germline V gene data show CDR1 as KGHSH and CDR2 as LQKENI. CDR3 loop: CASSLSGTGTGNTIYF. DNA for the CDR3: TGTGCCAGCTCACTGTCCGGGACAGGGACTGGAAACACCATATATTTT.